The T cell receptor (beta chain) described here comes from a study of shared clonotypes between healthy human individuals. Only in-frame clones appear in the TCRdb table, and some are missing; sequencing was by immunoSEQ multiplex PCR. In the table there are more than 2 million clones, almost 96% of which are singletons. Germline loops: CDR1 MNHEY, CDR2 SMNVEV (reference sequence). The CDR3 has 14 amino acids. The V and J ends lost 6 bases and 4 bases, in that order; junction bases with no gene match: 8. The chain combines TRBV27 with TRBJ1-2; 7 bases align to TRBD1. The sequence derives from a man in his late teens or twenties in good health. The sequenced sample was naive CD4+ T cells sorted from blood. The subset: CD45RA+ positively selected. The CDR3, as DNA: TGTGCCAGCAGGACCGACAGGGAACTCTATGGCTACACCTTC. Translating gives CASRTDRELYGYTF.